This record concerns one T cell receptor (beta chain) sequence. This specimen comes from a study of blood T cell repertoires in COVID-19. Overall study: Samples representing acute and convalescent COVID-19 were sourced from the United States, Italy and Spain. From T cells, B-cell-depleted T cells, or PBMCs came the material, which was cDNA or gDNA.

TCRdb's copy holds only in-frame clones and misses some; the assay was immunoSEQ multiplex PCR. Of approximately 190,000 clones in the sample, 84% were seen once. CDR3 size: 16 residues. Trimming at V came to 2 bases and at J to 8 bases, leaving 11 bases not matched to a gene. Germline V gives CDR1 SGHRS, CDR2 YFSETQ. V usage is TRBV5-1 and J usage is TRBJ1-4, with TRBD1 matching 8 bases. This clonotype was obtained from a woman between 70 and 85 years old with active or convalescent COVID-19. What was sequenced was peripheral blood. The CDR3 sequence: CASSFGQGWSVEKLFF. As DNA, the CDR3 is TGCGCCAGCAGCTTCGGACAGGGCTGGAGTGTGGAAAAACTGTTTTTT. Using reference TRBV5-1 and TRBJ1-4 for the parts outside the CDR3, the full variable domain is KAGVTQTPRYLIKTRGQQVTLSCSPISGHRSVSWYQQTPGQGLQFLFEYFSETQRNKGNFPGRFSGRQFSNSRSEMNVSTLELGDSALYLCASSFGQGWSVEKLFFGSGTQLSVL.